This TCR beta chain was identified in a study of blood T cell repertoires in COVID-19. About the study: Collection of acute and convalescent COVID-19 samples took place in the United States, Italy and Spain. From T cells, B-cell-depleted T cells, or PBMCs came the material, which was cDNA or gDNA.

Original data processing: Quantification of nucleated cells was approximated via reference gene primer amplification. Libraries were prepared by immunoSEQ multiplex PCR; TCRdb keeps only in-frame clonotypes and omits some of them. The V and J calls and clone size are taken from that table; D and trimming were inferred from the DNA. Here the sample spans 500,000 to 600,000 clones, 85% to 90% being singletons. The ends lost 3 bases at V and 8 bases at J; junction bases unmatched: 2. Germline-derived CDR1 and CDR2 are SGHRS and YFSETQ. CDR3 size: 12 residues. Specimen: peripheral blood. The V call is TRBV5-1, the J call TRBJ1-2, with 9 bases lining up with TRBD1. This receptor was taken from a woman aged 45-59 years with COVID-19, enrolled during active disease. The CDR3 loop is CASSSQGAGYTF. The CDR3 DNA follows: TGCGCCAGCAGCTCACAGGGGGCGGGCTACACCTTC.